This T cell receptor beta chain came from a study of T cell changes during pregnancy in multiple sclerosis. The CDR3 runs 16 residues. Germline V gene sequence: CDR1 KGHSH, CDR2 LQKENI. V gave up 3 bases and J gave up 1 base, with 12 bases separating them. Only in-frame clones appear in the TCRdb table, and some are missing; sequencing was by immunoSEQ multiplex PCR. The table includes 30,000 to 45,000 clones, nearly 95% detected once. The chain uses TRBV18 and TRBJ2-2; tentatively, D is TRBD1 (5 bases). The sample in question was CD4+ T cells from peripheral blood mononuclear cells, obtained in the third trimester of pregnancy. This receptor was identified in a female donor in good health, enrolled as a control in a pregnancy study. CDR3 DNA sequence: TGTGCCAGCTCACCTGGAACAGGAGAGAACACCGGGGAGCTGTTTTTT. This translates into CASSPGTGENTGELFF.